The rows below give T cell receptor beta chains drawn from one sample of a study of early T cells in non-severe SARS-CoV-2 infection. TCRdb re-called the 5' RACE reads through MiXCR, storing one row per CDR3 protein. Among more than 65,000 distinct CDR3 sequences, approximately 13% were seen once, and the ten largest hold approximately 2.6%. The sample was whole blood, taken at baseline. These receptors came from an adult who was a healthcare worker with PCR-confirmed SARS-CoV-2 infection or an uninfected control (not recorded which). CDR3s include the opening cysteine and the closing phenylalanine or tryptophan. Each record gives: D gene, clone size, J gene, V gene, CDR3 DNA, CDR3 protein. The D gene is left open where the match is weak. The size of a clone is reported for some rows only, either as once, few or many, or as a class for expanded clones.

d_gene: TRBD1; abundance: NA; j_gene: TRBJ1-2; v_gene: TRBV28; CDR3nt: TGTGCCAGCCGGGACAGCCGTATTCACTACACCTTC; CDR3aa: CASRDSRIHYTF
d_gene: TRBD1; abundance: NA; j_gene: TRBJ1-5; v_gene: TRBV2; CDR3nt: TGTGCCAGCAGTGAGGACAGGGTGGTTCAGCCCCAGCATTTT; CDR3aa: CASSEDRVVQPQHF
d_gene: NA; abundance: NA; j_gene: TRBJ2-5; v_gene: TRBV18; CDR3nt: TGTGCCAGCTCACCCCTAGACAGCCAAGAGACCCAGTACTTC; CDR3aa: CASSPLDSQETQYF
d_gene: NA; abundance: NA; j_gene: TRBJ2-1; v_gene: TRBV7-2; CDR3nt: TGTGCCAGCAGCCCCAGCGCTCCCCCAACTGAGCAGTTCTTC; CDR3aa: CASSPSAPPTEQFF
d_gene: NA; abundance: NA; j_gene: TRBJ2-1; v_gene: TRBV2; CDR3nt: TGTGCCAGCAGGACCGATAGCTCCTACAATGAGCAGTTCTTC; CDR3aa: CASRTDSSYNEQFF
d_gene: NA; abundance: NA; j_gene: TRBJ2-3; v_gene: TRBV18; CDR3nt: TGTGCCAGCTCACCTCGAAACCGGGACCTCACGTCTGGTACGCAGTATTTT; CDR3aa: CASSPRNRDLTSGTQYF
d_gene: NA; abundance: NA; j_gene: TRBJ2-3; v_gene: TRBV7-9; CDR3nt: TGTGCCACCGAAGGCGGGAATACGCAGTATTTT; CDR3aa: CATEGGNTQYF
d_gene: NA; abundance: many; j_gene: TRBJ2-7; v_gene: TRBV18; CDR3nt: TGTGCCAGCTCATCCCGACAGCACTACGAGCAGTACTTC; CDR3aa: CASSSRQHYEQYF
d_gene: NA; abundance: many; j_gene: TRBJ1-1; v_gene: TRBV27; CDR3nt: TGTGCCAGCAGTTTCGGTACCGAGGGGACTGAAGCTTTCTTT; CDR3aa: CASSFGTEGTEAFF
d_gene: NA; abundance: NA; j_gene: TRBJ1-6; v_gene: TRBV28; CDR3nt: TGTGCCAGCAGCGGGGGGACCAGCTATAATTCACCCCTCCACTTT; CDR3aa: CASSGGTSYNSPLHF
d_gene: NA; abundance: NA; j_gene: TRBJ1-1; v_gene: TRBV6-4; CDR3nt: TGTGCCAGCATTTATCCGGGAATGAACACTGAAGCTTTCTTT; CDR3aa: CASIYPGMNTEAFF
d_gene: TRBD2; abundance: few; j_gene: TRBJ2-7; v_gene: TRBV7-8; CDR3nt: TGTGCCAGCAGCCCGGGGCGGACTAGTGGGTACGAGCAGTACTTC; CDR3aa: CASSPGRTSGYEQYF
d_gene: NA; abundance: NA; j_gene: TRBJ2-3; v_gene: TRBV7-2; CDR3nt: TGTGCCAGCAGCTTATGGGCGGTCAGCACAGATACGCAGTATTTT; CDR3aa: CASSLWAVSTDTQYF
d_gene: TRBD1; abundance: few; j_gene: TRBJ1-1; v_gene: TRBV6-6; CDR3nt: TGTGCCAGCACCCGAAGCACAGGGGTGACTGAAGCTTTCTTT; CDR3aa: CASTRSTGVTEAFF
d_gene: NA; abundance: few; j_gene: TRBJ1-2; v_gene: TRBV29-1; CDR3nt: TGCAGCGTTGACCAGGGTGGCTATGGCTACACCTTC; CDR3aa: CSVDQGGYGYTF
d_gene: TRBD1; abundance: NA; j_gene: TRBJ2-7; v_gene: TRBV2; CDR3nt: TGTGCCAGCAGGGACAGGGGGCAGCGCGAGCAGTACTTC; CDR3aa: CASRDRGQREQYF